These 18 T cell receptor beta chains share one sample of origin, sequenced in a study of spatial heterogeneity in lung cancer (dated by TCRdb to the late 2010s). On the study overall, not on this receptor specifically: A correlation was observed between the number of expanded intratumoral alpha and beta TCRs and the tumor nonsynonymous mutation count.

Their antigens are not known. What this sample's time point label stands for: sample taken at primary tumor resection. Receptor amplification or capture employed 5' RACE. Reads for this sample came from a NextSeq 500. TCRdb reanalyzed the raw reads on its own, using fastp at Q25 for trimming and MiXCR for clone calling, and kept in-frame beta chains. Each CDR3 protein appears once, grouped with its most common genes and DNA. The sample includes nearly 10,000 distinct CDR3 sequences, with over 6% observed a single time. Around 9.1% of the sample is taken by the ten largest. Sequencing was performed on lung tumor tissue, taken at surgery. The receptors here all came from a male donor with early-stage non-small cell lung cancer.

This clonotype appeared many times. The chain has TRBV28 and TRBJ1-1; a possible D gene is TRBD1 (5 bases). The CDR3 runs to 14 residues. Per the germline V gene, CDR1 is MDHEN and CDR2 is SYDVKM. V gave up 7 bases and J gave up 7 bases, with 19 bases separating them. The CDR3 region has the DNA TGTGCCAGCATGAAAGGTCAGGGTGGGGGTGAAGCTTTCTTT. It specifies CASMKGQGGGEAFF.

This clonotype ranks as medium-sized (0.01 to 0.1%). The gene calls are TRBV9 and TRBJ1-6; 8 bases are a match to TRBD1. V lost 1 base, J lost 7 bases, and 4 bases stayed unmatched. The germline CDR1 and CDR2 sequences are SGDLS and YYNGEE. The CDR3 runs 15 residues. Here the CDR3 reads CASSVTGGSNSPLHF. CDR3 DNA sequence: TGTGCCAGCAGCGTAACAGGGGGTAGCAATTCACCCCTCCACTTT.

The sample holds many counts of this clonotype. The J gene is TRBJ2-5, the V gene TRBV9, with no clear D. V gave up 4 bases and J gave up 5 bases, with 9 bases separating them. Germline V gene lookup returns CDR1 SGDLS and CDR2 YYNGEE. CDR3 length: 12 residues. The chain's CDR3 is CASSPHGETQYF. The CDR3 bases are TGTGCCAGCAGCCCCCATGGGGAGACCCAGTACTTC. Looking up the rest from reference TRBV9 and TRBJ2-5 gives the full variable domain: DSGVTQTPKHLITATGQRVTLRCSPRSGDLSVYWYQQSLDQGLQFLIQYYNGEERAKGNILERFSAQQFPDLHSELNLSSLELGDSALYFCASSPHGETQYFGPGTRLLVL.

This clonotype was seen at least ten times. The gene calls are TRBV5-1 and TRBJ1-2, with D perhaps matching TRBD1 (6 bases). CDR3 length: 14 amino acids. Germline-derived CDR1 and CDR2 are SGHRS and YFSETQ. With 7 bases removed from V and 2 bases from J, the gap between germline ends came to 15 bases. CDR3 bases: TGCGCCAGCTATACAGGGAACGGGAACTATGGCTACACCTTC. Protein sequence: CASYTGNGNYGYTF.

By share of the sample, this clonotype is large (0.1 to 1%). V gene TRBV7-3 combines with J gene TRBJ2-3; 7 positions agree with TRBD1. Looked up from germline, CDR1 is SGHTA and CDR2 is FQGTGA. With 4 bases clipped from V and 0 bases from J, the junction kept 4 bases outside the gene matches. This CDR3 comprises 15 residues. As DNA, the CDR3 is TGTGCCAGCAGCTCCCGACAGGGAAGCACAGATACGCAGTATTTT. It yields the protein CASSSRQGSTDTQYF.

This clonotype was counted at least ten times. The chain uses TRBV10-3 and TRBJ2-2; TRBD1 matches 7 bases. Germline values: CDR1 ENHRY, CDR2 SYGVKD. The J segment lost 4 bases and the V segment lost 11 bases, leaving 10 bases of the junction unmatched. This CDR3 has 14 residues. CDR3: CAGRDSVVTGELFF. CDR3 DNA sequence: TGTGCCGGTCGGGACAGCGTAGTCACCGGGGAGCTGTTTTTT.

This clonotype has at least ten counts. The rearrangement uses TRBV11-1 and TRBJ2-1, with 9 bases matching TRBD1. Trimming removed 5 bases from V and 3 bases from J; junction bases left unmatched: 5. This CDR3 is 15 amino acids long. Germline V gene data show CDR1 as SGHAT and CDR2 as FQDESV (reference sequence). DNA of the CDR3: TGTGCCAGCAGCCGGGGACAGGGAAACTACAATGAGCAGTTCTTC. Translating gives CASSRGQGNYNEQFF.

This clonotype occurred many times. The genes are TRBV20-1 and TRBJ1-5, with a possible D match to TRBD1 (6 bases). The CDR3 length is 17 residues. In germline, CDR1 is DFQATT, CDR2 SNEGSKA (reference sequence). The V gene lost 6 bases and the J gene lost 1 base, with 22 bases spanning the gap. In DNA form, the CDR3 reads TGCAGTGCACTAAGTCGGGACACCGGTCTGAGCAATCAGCCCCAGCATTTT. This codes for CSALSRDTGLSNQPQHF.

This clonotype appeared many times. This chain connects TRBV20-1 to TRBJ2-3; 14 bases align to TRBD2. This CDR3 is 15 amino acids long. After removal of 5 bases from V and 6 bases from J, the junction contained 7 bases not matched to a gene. Germline assignment: CDR1 DFQATT and CDR2 SNEGSKA (reference sequence). The CDR3: CSALGLAGVIDTQYF. The CDR3 DNA reads TGCAGTGCTTTGGGACTAGCGGGAGTAATCGATACGCAGTATTTT.

The sample holds many counts of this clonotype. The CDR3 spells CASSQDLSGDGSYEQYF. In nucleotides, the CDR3 is TGTGCCAGCAGCCAAGATCTATCAGGGGACGGATCCTACGAGCAGTACTTC. The J gene is TRBJ2-7, the V gene TRBV4-2, with D perhaps matching TRBD1 (6 bases). Germline CDR1 reads LGHNA; CDR2 reads YNFKEQ. Between the trimmed V and J ends, which lost 0 bases and 1 base, there was a span of 16 bases. This CDR3 contains 17 residues.

By sample share, this clonotype is medium-sized. The chain joins TRBV10-2 to TRBJ1-5; no clear D gene. Between the trimmed V and J ends, which lost 0 bases and 7 bases, there was a span of 10 bases. Germline CDR1 reads WSHSY; CDR2 reads SAAADI. The CDR3 sequence is 14 residues long. CDR3 amino acids: CASSESGGKQPQHF. CDR3 DNA: TGCGCCAGCAGTGAGTCGGGAGGGAAACAGCCCCAGCATTTT.

This clonotype was detected ten times or more. The V call is TRBV20-1, the J call TRBJ2-3, with 12 nucleotides matching TRBD2. V shed 4 bases, J shed 3 bases, and the junction held 5 bases outside the gene matches. The CDR3 covers 15 residues. Looked up from germline, CDR1 is DFQATT and CDR2 is SNEGSKA (reference sequence). The CDR3, as DNA: TGCAGTGCTAAGAGGACTAGCGGGGCAACAGATACGCAGTATTTT. It is translated as CSAKRTSGATDTQYF.

This clonotype was seen many times. The chain links TRBV7-9 to TRBJ2-5; TRBD1 matches 9 bases. The germline V gene has CDR1 SEHNR and CDR2 FQNEAQ (reference sequence). The length of the CDR3 is 14 residues. V gave up 4 bases and J gave up 4 bases; unmatched junction bases: 4. CDR3 in amino acids: CASSSGQGRETQYF. The CDR3 DNA sequence: TGTGCCAGCAGCTCAGGACAGGGGAGAGAGACCCAGTACTTC.

The sample holds many counts of this clonotype. J is TRBJ2-1 and V is TRBV7-8; D remains unclear. The V gene lost 5 bases and the J gene lost 5 bases, with 16 bases spanning the gap. Germline V gene data show CDR1 as SGHVS and CDR2 as FQNEAQ. The CDR3 spans 15 residues. CDR3 coding DNA: TGTGCCAGCAGCCTAGGGTTGAGGTCGGACAATGAGCAGTTCTTC. Protein sequence: CASSLGLRSDNEQFF. Full variable domain (outside the CDR3, taken from reference TRBV7-8 and TRBJ2-1): GAGVSQSPRYKVAKRGQDVALRCDPISGHVSLFWYQQALGQGPEFLTYFQNEAQLDKSGLPSDRFFAERPEGSVSTLKIQRTQQEDSAVYLCASSLGLRSDNEQFFGPGTRLTVL.

This clonotype was detected many times. This rearrangement joins TRBV7-2 to TRBJ2-1; D gene unclear. CDR1 and CDR2 (germline): SGHTA, FQGNSA. The CDR3 contains 12 residues. The V gene lost 5 bases and the J gene lost 8 bases, with 10 bases spanning the gap. CDR3 residues: CASSVPGYEQFF. In DNA form, the CDR3 reads TGTGCCAGCAGCGTTCCCGGCTATGAGCAGTTCTTC.

There are many counts of this clonotype. The V gene is TRBV7-9, the J gene TRBJ2-3; tentative D call: TRBD1 (5 bases). Trimming pared 1 base from V and 10 bases from J, leaving 21 bases between. The CDR3 consists of 16 residues. Germline V lookup: CDR1 SEHNR, CDR2 FQNEAQ (reference sequence). The CDR3 spells CASSLEPGIILRAQYF. The CDR3 DNA is TGTGCCAGCAGCTTAGAACCAGGGATTATACTCAGGGCGCAGTATTTT.

The table lists this clonotype with many counts. V gene TRBV7-9 combines with J gene TRBJ2-7; tentative D call: TRBD1 (5 bases). The CDR3 extends over 13 amino acids. V lost 0 bases and J lost 4, with 7 bases in between. Germline V CDR1 and CDR2: SEHNR, FQNEAQ (reference sequence). For the CDR3, the DNA is TGTGCCAGCAGCTTAGCCCAGGGTTACGAGCAGTACTTC. Encoded protein: CASSLAQGYEQYF.

This clonotype was seen many times. This chain connects TRBV20-1 to TRBJ1-1; possibly TRBD1 for D (6 bases). The CDR3 is made up of 13 amino acids. The germline V and J ends were trimmed by 8 bases and 8 bases, with 21 bases remaining between them. Germline V CDR1 and CDR2: DFQATT, SNEGSKA (reference sequence). The DNA of the CDR3 is TGCAGTCCCGGCGGGGGGGCTGGGGTGGAAGCTTTCTTT. Residues: CSPGGGAGVEAFF.